This T cell receptor (beta chain) stems from a study of cytomegalovirus exposure and HLA in healthy donors. Whole-study context: Earlier results showed almost 120 million unique TCR beta sequences derived from 150 million to 200 million T cells. Study outcomes and limitations: Later analysis reportedly placed an Asian-associated ancestry cluster below the roughly 600-donor mean in N-insertions.

Germline V gives CDR1 SGHKS, CDR2 YYEKEE (reference sequence). Trimming took 5 bases from V and 7 from J; bases not matched to a gene: 10. The CDR3 totals 15 residues. Concerning this clone itself: Its antigen is undetermined.

Primers: 60 Vbeta forward and 13 Jbeta reverse. TCRdb's table, derived via immunoSEQ multiplex PCR, lists solely in-frame clones and lacks some. The repertoire holds about 140,000 clones, with over 60% as singletons. The rearrangement links TRBV5-5 to TRBJ2-1, with 9 nucleotides matching TRBD1. Sample: PBMCs. The TCR was taken from a female donor in good health and CMV-seronegative. The CDR3 bases are TGTGCCAGCAGTTTTCCGGACAGGGGAGGGAATGAGCAGTTCTTC. Its translation: CASSFPDRGGNEQFF.